One sample yielded the 25 T cell receptor beta chains listed below, sequenced in a study of response to subunit inactivated influenza vaccine. Using its own MiXCR run on the RT-PCR reads, TCRdb lists one record per CDR3 protein. This table holds about 530,000 distinct CDR3 sequences, approximately 12% found once. The input for sequencing was PBMCs from blood, taken more than 35 days after vaccination. The receptors come from a man aged 50 or older who received an inactivated influenza vaccine.

About this clonotype itself: This may stem from a read error, because a much larger clone lies one nucleotide away. The CDR3: CAWKTGTGSSEQYF. CDR3 nucleotides: TGTGCCTGGAAAACCGGGACAGGGAGCTCCGAGCAGTACTTC. This chain joins TRBV30 and TRBJ2-7; TRBD1 matches at 9 bases. Germline CDR1 GTSNPN, CDR2 SVGIG (reference sequence). Trimming at V came to 4 bases and at J to 6 bases, leaving 10 bases not matched to a gene. The CDR3 is made up of 14 amino acids.

A few counts support this clonotype. The chain couples TRBV6-1 to TRBJ2-5; D gene unclear. This CDR3 comprises 15 residues. The ends were cut back, 1 base at V and 7 bases at J, with 16 bases in the middle. Germline values: CDR1 MNHNS, CDR2 SASEGT. CDR3 residues: CASSEEVVGVGTQYF. CDR3 coding DNA: TGTGCCAGCAGTGAAGAGGTCGTTGGGGTCGGGACCCAGTACTTC.

The chain has TRBV15 and TRBJ2-5, with D perhaps given as TRBD1 or TRBD2 (5 bases each). Germline CDR1 is LNHNV and CDR2 is YYDKDF (reference sequence). The V end was cut by 1 base, the J end by 2 bases, with 11 bases between. This CDR3 is built from 15 residues. As DNA, the CDR3 is TGTGCCACCAGCAGAGGGTCAGGGACGCAAGAGACCCAGTACTTC. This encodes CATSRGSGTQETQYF.

V and J are TRBV4-3 and TRBJ1-1; the D is unclear. The CDR3 spans 14 residues. Trimming cost V 0 bases and J 6 bases, with 11 bases left between them. Germline V CDR1 and CDR2: LGHNA, YSLEER. This CDR3 reads CASSQDTSPAEAFF. The DNA for the CDR3 is TGCGCCAGCAGCCAAGATACTTCCCCCGCTGAAGCTTTCTTT.

The chain combines TRBV4-3 with TRBJ2-2; TRBD2 matches at 13 bases. The CDR3 totals 20 residues. Germline-derived CDR1 and CDR2 are LGHNA and YSLEER. V was pared by 0 bases and J by 2 bases, with 9 bases of the junction left unmatched. The CDR3 protein is CASSQEVLAGGVINTGELFF. The CDR3 DNA reads as TGCGCCAGCAGCCAAGAAGTACTAGCGGGAGGGGTAATCAACACCGGGGAGCTGTTTTTT.

The chain employs TRBV16 and TRBJ1-5; D possibly corresponds to TRBD1 (5 bases). Between the trimmed V and J ends, which lost 1 base and 0 bases, there was a span of 10 bases. The CDR3 is 16 amino acids. Germline assignment: CDR1 KGHSY and CDR2 FQNENV. The DNA for the CDR3 is TGTGCCAGCAGCCAATTTACGGACATTAGCAATCAGCCCCAGCATTTT. It specifies CASSQFTDISNQPQHF.

The chain employs TRBV12-3 or TRBV12-4 and TRBJ2-1, with a possible D match to TRBD2 (6 bases). V was trimmed by 5 bases and J by 3 bases, leaving 20 bases between them. The CDR3 runs 17 residues. The DNA of the CDR3 is TGTGCCAGCAGTGACCCCCCAGCGGGCCCGATCTACAATGAGCAGTTCTTC. Protein product: CASSDPPAGPIYNEQFF.

The chain has TRBV7-9 and TRBJ1-6; D gene ambiguous. CDR1 and CDR2 (germline): SEHNR, FQNEAQ (reference sequence). The CDR3 extends over 14 amino acids. V lost 4 bases, J lost 3 bases, and 7 bases lay in between. CDR3 bases: TGTGCCAGCAGCTCCGGAGACTATAATTCACCCCTCCACTTT. This sequence encodes CASSSGDYNSPLHF. Full variable domain (remainder filled in from reference TRBV7-9 and TRBJ1-6): DTGVSQNPRHKITKRGQNVTFRCDPISEHNRLYWYRQTLGQGPEFLTYFQNEAQLEKSRLLSDRFSAERPKGSFSTLEIQRTEQGDSAMYLCASSSGDYNSPLHFGNGTRLTVT.

This chain joins TRBV20-1 and TRBJ1-4; TRBD1 matches 7 bases. V lost 2 bases and J lost 3; bases outside the gene matches: 6. Germline V CDR1 and CDR2: DFQATT, SNEGSKA (reference sequence). The CDR3 consists of 15 residues. The CDR3 loop is CSARSRTGSNEKLFF. As DNA, the CDR3 is TGCAGTGCTAGATCTAGGACAGGTTCTAATGAAAAACTGTTTTTT.

This clonotype was detected ten times or more. The chain joins TRBV18 to TRBJ2-1; D gene ambiguous. The V gene lost 4 bases and the J gene lost 7 bases, with 2 bases spanning the gap. CDR1 is KGHSH and CDR2 is LQKENI in the germline V gene. The CDR3 runs 10 residues. The CDR3 region is CASSRNEQFF. The CDR3 region has the DNA TGTGCCAGCTCACGGAATGAGCAGTTCTTC. The complete variable domain, with remaining parts taken from reference TRBV18 and TRBJ2-1, reads NAGVMQNPRHLVRRRGQEARLRCSPMKGHSHVYWYRQLPEEGLKFMVYLQKENIIDESGMPKERFSAEFPKEGPSILRIQQVVRGDSAAYFCASSRNEQFFGPGTRLTVL.

The genes are TRBV3-1 and TRBJ2-2, with no clear D. The CDR3 is made up of 14 amino acids. Trimming left V 4 bases short and J 5 bases short, with 11 bases between. CDR1 and CDR2 from the germline V gene are LGHDT and YNNKEL (reference sequence). The CDR3 here is CASSRSVRTGELFF. The DNA for the CDR3 is TGTGCCAGCAGCCGGTCGGTGCGGACCGGGGAGCTGTTTTTT.

The chain uses TRBV5-1 and TRBJ2-3; 7 nucleotides agree with TRBD1. Germline V gene data show CDR1 as SGHRS and CDR2 as YFSETQ. This CDR3 spans 16 amino acids. J was trimmed by 3 bases and V by 4 bases; bases with no gene match: 11. The DNA of the CDR3 is TGCGCCAGCAGCCCGACAGGGAAGATGGGGACAGATACGCAGTATTTT. Its translation: CASSPTGKMGTDTQYF.

The genes are TRBV5-6 and TRBJ1-1; D not resolved. This CDR3 spans 15 amino acids. CDR1 SGHDT and CDR2 YYEEEE come from the germline V gene. Deletions cut 3 bases from V and 8 bases from J, with 20 bases between. Here the CDR3 DNA reads TGTGCCAGCAGCTATACCATCCGGGCCCCGGGGGAAGCTTTCTTT. Encoded protein: CASSYTIRAPGEAFF.

This chain uses TRBV28 with TRBJ2-1; tentative D call: TRBD2 (7 bases). The CDR3 is made up of 16 amino acids. Per germline, CDR1 MDHEN and CDR2 SYDVKM. The V gene lost 5 bases and the J gene lost 7 bases, with 21 bases spanning the gap. The CDR3: CASSPVGGAGMNEQFF. The CDR3 bases are TGTGCCAGCAGTCCCGTGGGGGGGGCAGGGATGAATGAGCAGTTCTTC.

The gene calls are TRBV6-2 or TRBV6-3 and TRBJ1-5; 7 bases agree with TRBD1. This CDR3 contains 15 residues. Germline-derived CDR1 and CDR2 are MNHEY and SVGEGT. J lost 2 bases, V lost 4 bases, and 5 bases had no gene match. For the CDR3, the DNA is TGTGCCAGCAGTTCCAGGGACAGTGGCAATCAGCCCCAGCATTTT. Translating gives CASSSRDSGNQPQHF.

The chain employs TRBV6-1 and TRBJ2-6; D not resolved. Trimming took 1 base from V and 8 from J, leaving 12 bases between them. The CDR3 extends over 15 amino acids. Germline assignment: CDR1 MNHNS and CDR2 SASEGT. This CDR3 reads CASSEGHGPSNVLTF. CDR3 nucleotides: TGTGCCAGCAGTGAAGGACACGGCCCCTCCAACGTCCTGACTTTC.

The V call is TRBV3-1, the J call TRBJ2-3; D is perhaps TRBD2 (6 bases). The V gene's germline CDR1 is LGHDT and CDR2 YNNKEL (reference sequence). The CDR3 has 13 amino acids. V gave up 5 bases and J gave up 3 bases, with 9 bases separating them. The CDR3 is CASSGGNTDTQYF. In DNA form, the CDR3 reads TGTGCCAGCAGCGGCGGGAATACAGATACGCAGTATTTT.

The chain joins TRBV10-2 to TRBJ2-5; 7 bases map to TRBD1. The ends lost 2 bases at V and 5 bases at J; junction bases unmatched: 8. Germline CDR1 and CDR2: WSHSY and SAAADI. This CDR3 spans 15 amino acids. In DNA, the CDR3 is TGCGCCAGCAGTGAGGTAGGGGGCGCAACGGAGACCCAGTACTTC. This gives the protein CASSEVGGATETQYF.

The chain is built from TRBV20-1 and TRBJ2-7; D ambiguous. The V and J ends lost 4 bases and 5 bases respectively, with 9 bases between them. Germline loops: CDR1 DFQATT, CDR2 SNEGSKA (reference sequence). CDR3 size: 11 residues. CDR3 in DNA: TGCAGTGCTATAATGACAAACGAGCAGTACTTC. Translation gives CSAIMTNEQYF.

Only a few counts were recorded for this clonotype. This chain links TRBV4-2 with TRBJ1-1; D possibly corresponds to TRBD1 (5 bases). V was pared by 0 bases and J by 4 bases, with 12 bases between. This CDR3 has 15 amino acids. CDR1 LGHNA and CDR2 YNFKEQ come from the germline V gene. CDR3 DNA: TGTGCCAGCAGCCAAGAGGTAGGGACTGCCACTGAAGCTTTCTTT. As protein: CASSQEVGTATEAFF.

This clonotype was picked up one time. A junction boundary mismatches the germline segment, possibly from a read error. V and J are TRBV12-3 or TRBV12-4 and TRBJ2-3; TRBD2 matches 12 bases. The CDR3 totals 15 residues. The chain's CDR3 is CAGSTTSGGPHTQYF. DNA for the CDR3: TGTGCCGGCAGCACCACTAGCGGGGGGCCACATACGCAGTATTTT.

The CDR3 spells CASSEGGPYNEQFF. The CDR3 DNA sequence: TGCGCCAGCAGTGAAGGTGGACCCTACAATGAGCAGTTCTTC. The rearrangement uses TRBV10-1 and TRBJ2-1; no clear D. V was clipped by 3 bases and J by 2 bases, with 8 bases between them. The CDR3 runs to 14 residues. Germline values: CDR1 WNHNN, CDR2 SYGVQD (reference sequence).

This clonotype was seen at least ten times. V usage is TRBV12-3 or TRBV12-4 and J usage is TRBJ1-1; D remains ambiguous. The CDR3 runs 11 residues. Between the trimmed V and J ends, which lost 1 base and 6 bases, there was a span of 3 bases. CDR3 DNA: TGTGCCAGCAGTTTAGACGCTGAAGCTTTCTTT. Its translation: CASSLDAEAFF.

The chain employs TRBV29-1 and TRBJ2-3; D unclear. Germline values: CDR1 SQVTM, CDR2 ANQGSEA. This CDR3 comprises 14 residues. V lost 3 bases and J lost 5, with 15 bases in between. Here the CDR3 DNA reads TGCAGCGTTGAGGGCCTACCTGGACGAGATACGCAGTATTTT. Translation: CSVEGLPGRDTQYF.

The chain is built from TRBV4-3 and TRBJ2-1; 8 bases are a match to TRBD2. V dropped 1 base and J dropped 6; count of bases not matched to a gene: 5. Looked up from germline, CDR1 is LGHNA and CDR2 is YSLEER. CDR3 size: 15 residues. In DNA, the CDR3 is TGCGCCAGCAGCCAAGGCCTAGCGGGTTTCAATGAGCAGTTCTTC. Its protein is CASSQGLAGFNEQFF.